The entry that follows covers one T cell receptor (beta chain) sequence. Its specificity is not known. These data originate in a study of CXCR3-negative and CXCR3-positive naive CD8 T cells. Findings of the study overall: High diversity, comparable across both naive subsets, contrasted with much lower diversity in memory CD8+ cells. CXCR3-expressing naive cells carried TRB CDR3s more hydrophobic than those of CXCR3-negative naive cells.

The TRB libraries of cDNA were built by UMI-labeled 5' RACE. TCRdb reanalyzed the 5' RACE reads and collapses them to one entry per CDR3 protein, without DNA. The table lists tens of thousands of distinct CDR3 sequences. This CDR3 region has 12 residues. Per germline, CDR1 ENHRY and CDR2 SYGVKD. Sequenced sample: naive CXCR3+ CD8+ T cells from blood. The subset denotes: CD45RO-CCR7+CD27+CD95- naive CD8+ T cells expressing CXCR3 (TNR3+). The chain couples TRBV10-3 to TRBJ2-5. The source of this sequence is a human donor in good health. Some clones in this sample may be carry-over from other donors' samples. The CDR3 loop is CAIRKSEETQYF.